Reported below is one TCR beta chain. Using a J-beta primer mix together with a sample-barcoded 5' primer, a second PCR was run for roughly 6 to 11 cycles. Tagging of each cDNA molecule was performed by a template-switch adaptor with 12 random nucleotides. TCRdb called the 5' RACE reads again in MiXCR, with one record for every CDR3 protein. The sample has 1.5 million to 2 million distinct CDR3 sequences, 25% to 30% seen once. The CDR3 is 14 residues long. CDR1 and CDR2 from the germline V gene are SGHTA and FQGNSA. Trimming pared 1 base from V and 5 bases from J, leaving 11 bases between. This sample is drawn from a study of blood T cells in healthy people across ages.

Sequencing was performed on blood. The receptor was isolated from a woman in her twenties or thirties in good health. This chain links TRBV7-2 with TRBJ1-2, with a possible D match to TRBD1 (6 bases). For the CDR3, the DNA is TGTGCCAGCAGCTTAGACTTCAGGGGATATGGCTACACCTTC. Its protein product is CASSLDFRGYGYTF. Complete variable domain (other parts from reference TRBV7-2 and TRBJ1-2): GAGVSQSPSNKVTEKGKDVELRCDPISGHTALYWYRQSLGQGLEFLIYFQGNSAPDKSGLPSDRFSAERTGGSVSTLTIQRTQQEDSAVYLCASSLDFRGYGYTFGSGTRLTVV.